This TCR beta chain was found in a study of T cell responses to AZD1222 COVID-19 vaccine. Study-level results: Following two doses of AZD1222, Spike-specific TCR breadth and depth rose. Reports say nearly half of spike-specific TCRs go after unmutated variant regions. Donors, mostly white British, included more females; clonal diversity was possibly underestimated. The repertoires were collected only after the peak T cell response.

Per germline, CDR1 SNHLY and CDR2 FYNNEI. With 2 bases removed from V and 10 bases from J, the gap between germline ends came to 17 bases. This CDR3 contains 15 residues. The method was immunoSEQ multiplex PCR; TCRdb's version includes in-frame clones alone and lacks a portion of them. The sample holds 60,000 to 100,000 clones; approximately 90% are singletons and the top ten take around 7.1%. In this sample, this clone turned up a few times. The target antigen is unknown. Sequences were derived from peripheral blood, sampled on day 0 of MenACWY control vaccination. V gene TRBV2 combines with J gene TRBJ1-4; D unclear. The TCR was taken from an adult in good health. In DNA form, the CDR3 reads TGTGCCAGCAGTGAATCAGGTGCAGCCCAAGGAAAACTGTTTTTT. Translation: CASSESGAAQGKLFF. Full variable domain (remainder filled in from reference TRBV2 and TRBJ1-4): EPEVTQTPSHQVTQMGQEVILRCVPISNHLYFYWYRQILGQKVEFLVSFYNNEISEKSEIFDDQFSVERPDGSNFTLKIRSTKLEDSAMYFCASSESGAAQGKLFFGSGTQLSVL.